A selection of T cell receptor beta chains follows, all from one sample in a study of neurological immune-mediated disorders. TCRdb processed the 5' RACE reads anew with MiXCR; each CDR3 protein has one entry. The sample shows 55,000 to 75,000 distinct CDR3 sequences, about 2.5% of them seen only once. The sequenced sample consisted of PBMCs. The receptors here all came from a man between 50 and 59 years old with multiple sclerosis. The CDR3 runs from the conserved cysteine through the conserved F or W. The order of the fields is clone size, D gene, J gene, V gene, CDR3 protein, CDR3 DNA. The D gene is left open where the match is weak. Clone size, where shown, is once, few, many, or a class for clones that have expanded.

many | TRBD2 | TRBJ2-1 | TRBV7-2 | CASSLWLAGGNEQFF | TGTGCCAGCAGCTTATGGCTAGCGGGGGGCAATGAGCAGTTCTTC
many | NA | TRBJ2-3 | TRBV29-1 | CSVGRAGDTQYF | TGCAGCGTTGGCAGGGCCGGAGATACGCAGTATTTT
many | NA | TRBJ1-1 | TRBV20-1 | CSASLPQNTEAFF | TGCAGTGCATCCCTGCCACAGAACACTGAAGCTTTCTTT
many | NA | TRBJ2-6 | TRBV20-1 | CSASVGASGANVLTF | TGCAGTGCTAGTGTAGGGGCCTCTGGGGCCAACGTCCTGACTTTC
few | NA | TRBJ2-7 | TRBV4-2 | CASSQERVYEQYF | TGTGCCAGCAGCCAAGAAAGGGTCTACGAGCAGTACTTC
many | NA | TRBJ2-7 | TRBV3-1 | CASSQRSEQYF | TGTGCCAGCAGCCAGCGGAGCGAGCAGTACTTC
many | NA | TRBJ2-5 | TRBV12-3/TRBV12-4 | CASSLGHLQETQYF | TGTGCCAGCAGTTTGGGACATCTCCAAGAGACCCAGTACTTC
many | TRBD1 | TRBJ1-6 | TRBV29-1 | CSVGDRDSPLHF | TGCAGCGTGGGAGACAGGGATTCACCCCTCCACTTT
NA | TRBD2 | TRBJ2-7 | TRBV10-3 | CAISKIAGELSYEQYF | TGTGCCATCAGTAAGATAGCGGGGGAGTTGTCCTACGAGCAGTACTTC
many | NA | TRBJ1-1 | TRBV12-3/TRBV12-4 | CASSRAEGRKAFF | TGTGCCAGCAGCCGGGCCGAGGGGAGAAAAGCTTTCTTT
many | NA | TRBJ2-5 | TRBV5-1 | CASSLEGLRETQYF | TGCGCCAGCAGCTTGGAAGGGTTACGGGAGACCCAGTACTTC
many | TRBD2 | TRBJ2-3 | TRBV20-1 | CSATGLANTDTQYF | TGCAGTGCTACGGGACTAGCTAACACAGATACGCAGTATTTT
many | NA | TRBJ2-5 | TRBV11-2 | CASSLEAGPGAQYF | TGTGCCAGCAGCCTAGAGGCAGGTCCTGGAGCCCAGTACTTC
many | TRBD1 | TRBJ2-1 | TRBV7-8 | CASSLLRDSSYNEQFF | TGTGCCAGCAGCTTATTGAGGGACAGCTCCTACAATGAGCAGTTCTTC
many | TRBD2 | TRBJ2-7 | TRBV4-1 | CASSQPRTSEGPYEQYF | TGCGCCAGCAGCCAACCCCGGACTAGCGAGGGACCCTACGAGCAGTACTTC
many | NA | TRBJ1-4 | TRBV7-8 | CASSFTGGNEKLFF | TGTGCCAGCAGCTTCACGGGCGGGAATGAAAAACTGTTTTTT
many | NA | TRBJ1-1 | TRBV25-1 | CASTQATNTEAFF | TGTGCCAGCACCCAGGCGACGAACACTGAAGCTTTCTTT
many | TRBD1 | TRBJ2-5 | TRBV6-2/TRBV6-3 | CASLLLGTEETQYF | TGTGCCAGCCTTCTCCTAGGGACAGAAGAGACCCAGTACTTC
many | TRBD2 | TRBJ2-7 | TRBV5-1 | CASSTSGRGNEQYF | TGCGCCAGCAGCACTAGCGGGCGGGGGAACGAGCAGTACTTC
many | NA | TRBJ2-7 | TRBV5-5 | CASSLTGKDEQYF | TGTGCCAGCAGCTTGACAGGGAAGGACGAGCAGTACTTC
many | NA | TRBJ2-3 | TRBV18 | CASSQGFTDTQYF | TGTGCCAGCTCACAGGGGTTCACAGATACGCAGTATTTT
many | TRBD1 | TRBJ2-1 | TRBV20-1 | CSAHPEAGGHNEQFF | TGCAGTGCTCATCCGGAGGCAGGGGGACACAATGAGCAGTTCTTC
many | NA | TRBJ2-3 | TRBV5-6 | CASSLRTDTQYF | TGTGCCAGCAGCTTGAGAACAGATACGCAGTATTTT
many | NA | TRBJ2-5 | TRBV7-3 | CASSLTPGSSETQYF | TGTGCCAGCAGCTTAACTCCCGGCTCATCGGAGACCCAGTACTTC
many | NA | TRBJ2-2 | TRBV9 | CASRGAGSTGELFF | TGTGCCAGCAGGGGGGCCGGGAGCACCGGGGAGCTGTTTTTT
many | NA | TRBJ1-2 | TRBV20-1 | CSARDTFYGYTF | TGCAGTGCCCGGGACACGTTTTATGGCTACACCTTC
few | NA | TRBJ1-4 | TRBV20-1 | CSARDWGGAGEKLFF | TGCAGTGCTAGAGATTGGGGGGGGGCAGGTGAAAAACTGTTTTTT
many | NA | TRBJ2-2 | TRBV12-3/TRBV12-4 | CASSLTGATGELFF | TGTGCCAGCAGTTTGACGGGAGCCACCGGGGAGCTGTTTTTT
many | NA | TRBJ1-5 | TRBV12-3/TRBV12-4 | CASSSQTTSNQPQHF | TGTGCCAGCAGTTCCCAAACCACTAGCAATCAGCCCCAGCATTTT
many | TRBD2 | TRBJ2-3 | TRBV11-1 | CASSLAGPLADTQYF | TGTGCCAGCAGCCTAGCGGGGCCCCTCGCAGATACGCAGTATTTT
many | NA | TRBJ1-2 | TRBV20-1 | CSAQATAANYGYTF | TGCAGTGCACAGGCAACGGCAGCTAACTATGGCTACACCTTC
many | TRBD2 | TRBJ2-3 | TRBV12-3/TRBV12-4 | CASSLPGLAGDTQYF | TGTGCCAGCAGTTTACCGGGACTAGCGGGGGATACGCAGTATTTT
many | NA | TRBJ1-1 | TRBV20-1 | CSAKQGGTEAFF | TGCAGTGCTAAACAGGGAGGGACTGAAGCTTTCTTT
many | NA | TRBJ2-7 | TRBV5-1 | CASSLTRPGSYEQYF | TGCGCCAGCAGCTTGACGCGACCGGGTTCCTACGAGCAGTACTTC
many | NA | TRBJ2-5 | TRBV5-1 | CASSLGGQKETQYF | TGCGCCAGCAGCTTGGGAGGGCAGAAAGAGACCCAGTACTTC
many | NA | TRBJ1-3 | TRBV4-3 | CASSQDKPPGNTIYF | TGCGCCAGCAGCCAAGACAAGCCCCCTGGAAACACCATATATTTT
many | NA | TRBJ2-7 | TRBV18 | CASSPLTRAPLFEQYF | TGTGCCAGCTCACCACTTACCCGGGCCCCATTATTCGAGCAGTACTTC
many | NA | TRBJ1-1 | TRBV30 | CAWSVGGGRAFF | TGTGCCTGGAGTGTAGGCGGGGGCCGGGCTTTCTTT
many | NA | TRBJ2-5 | TRBV6-6 | CASSSLLGRETQYF | TGTGCCAGCAGTTCCCTACTAGGGCGGGAGACCCAGTACTTC
many | NA | TRBJ1-1 | TRBV30 | CAWTTQGRTEAFF | TGTGCCTGGACAACCCAAGGGAGGACTGAAGCTTTCTTT
many | TRBD1 | TRBJ2-1 | TRBV20-1 | CSARHGGQVNNEQFF | TGCAGTGCTAGACATGGGGGACAGGTAAACAATGAGCAGTTCTTC
many | NA | TRBJ2-3 | TRBV9 | CASSVGPTDTQYF | TGTGCCAGCAGCGTAGGGCCCACAGATACGCAGTATTTT
many | TRBD2 | TRBJ2-7 | TRBV7-9 | CASSFRTSGGDSYEQYF | TGTGCCAGCAGCTTCCGGACTAGCGGGGGGGACTCCTACGAGCAGTACTTC
many | NA | TRBJ2-1 | TRBV11-3 | CASSLEGGEQFF | TGTGCCAGCAGCTTAGAAGGCGGGGAGCAGTTCTTC
few | TRBD2 | TRBJ2-7 | TRBV9 | CASSGGRSYEQYF | TGTGCCAGCAGCGGCGGGAGATCCTACGAGCAGTACTTC
many | TRBD1 | TRBJ2-7 | TRBV18 | CASSPDRGTRVEQYF | TGTGCCAGCTCACCCGACAGGGGGACGAGAGTCGAGCAGTACTTC
many | NA | TRBJ2-1 | TRBV5-1 | CASSWESGYEQFF | TGCGCCAGCAGCTGGGAGTCCGGGTATGAGCAGTTCTTC
many | NA | TRBJ2-6 | TRBV20-1 | CSARVSGANVLTF | TGCAGTGCTAGAGTGTCCGGGGCCAACGTCCTGACTTTC
few | NA | TRBJ1-5 | TRBV20-1 | CSARSGFKSNKTQNF | TGCAGTGCTAGATCGGGGTTTAAGAGCAATAAGACCCAGAATTTT
many | NA | TRBJ2-7 | TRBV5-1 | CASSLSRAYEQYF | TGCGCCAGCAGCTTGTCCAGAGCCTACGAGCAGTACTTC
many | NA | TRBJ2-2 | TRBV3-1 | CASSQGAGTGELFF | TGTGCCAGCAGCCAGGGCGCCGGGACCGGGGAGCTGTTTTTT
many | NA | TRBJ2-1 | TRBV7-2 | CASSSGVSYNEQFF | TGTGCCAGCAGCTCGGGGGTTTCGTACAATGAGCAGTTCTTC
many | NA | TRBJ2-3 | TRBV7-2 | CASSLGGWGQYF | TGTGCCAGCAGCTTAGGGGGTTGGGGGCAGTATTTT
many | NA | TRBJ2-7 | TRBV7-2 | CASSQNAYEQYF | TGTGCCAGCAGCCAAAATGCCTACGAGCAGTACTTC